The text below deals with one T cell receptor beta chain. The source of the sample is a study of blood T cell repertoires in COVID-19. Study-wide background: The United States, Italy and Spain supplied acute and convalescent COVID-19 samples.

The CDR3 consists of 15 residues. CDR1 is LGHDT, CDR2 YNNKEL, per germline (reference sequence). The germline V and J ends were trimmed by 0 bases and 6 bases, with 12 bases remaining between them. Method: immunoSEQ multiplex PCR; TCRdb's copy keeps in-frame clones and lacks some. The sample yields tens of thousands of clones, over 75% seen once. The source is a human donor with active COVID-19. The donor label of this sample is uncertain. J is TRBJ2-1 and V is TRBV3-1 (or the pseudogene TRBV3-2); D remains unclear. Sequencing was carried out using peripheral blood. As DNA, the CDR3 is TGTGCCAGCAGCCAAGATTTGAGCACTTTCAATGAGCAGTTCTTC. Translation gives CASSQDLSTFNEQFF.